This T cell receptor beta chain is drawn from a study of cytomegalovirus exposure and HLA in healthy donors. Study-wide context: From donors who were HLA-typed, an early data release held about 85 million unique TCRs.

Study-level results: Later, TCR association rates were found to vary by HLA locus, highest for DRB1 and lowest for HLA-C.

Each donor's status was that of a healthy bone marrow donor. Donors were nominally healthy when sampled, though unrecorded immune exposures were likely. The primer mix had 60 Vbeta and 13 Jbeta primers. Sequenced by immunoSEQ multiplex PCR; TCRdb stores in-frame clones only, minus some. Of 150,000 to 200,000 clones listed, more than 60% are singletons. Per germline, CDR1 MNHNY and CDR2 SVGAGI (reference sequence). The CDR3 covers 15 residues. Trimming took off 5 bases at V and 2 bases at J, with 16 bases between the two ends. This clone was seen once. The target antigen is unknown. Sequenced: PBMCs. This clonotype originated in a young man in good health and CMV-seropositive. This rearrangement joins TRBV6-6 to TRBJ2-7; D perhaps matches TRBD1 (6 bases). The CDR3: CASSAQGVPTYEQYF. The CDR3 nucleotides are TGTGCCAGCAGTGCACAGGGTGTCCCTACCTACGAGCAGTACTTC.